Below, one T cell receptor beta chain is given with its context. The data stem from a study of shared clonotypes between healthy human individuals. As defined, naive CD8 cells were CD45RO-negative and positively selected for CCR7, with terminally differentiated effector memory CD45RA+ cells excluded. V dropped 5 bases and J dropped 7 bases, with 17 bases sitting between them. In germline, CDR1 is MNHEY, CDR2 SMNVEV (reference sequence). The CDR3 sequence is 15 residues long. Profiling relied on immunoSEQ multiplex PCR, and the TCRdb table lists in-frame clones only, not all of them. Of about 820,000 clones listed, about 91% are singletons.

The specimen sequenced was naive CD8+ T cells sorted from blood. V is TRBV27 and J is TRBJ2-2; either TRBD1 or TRBD2 may supply D (5 bases each). The clonotype originates from a man aged 25-40 years in good health. Here the CDR3 DNA reads TGTGCCAGCAGTCCCCGACTGGGACGGGGCGGGGAGCTGTTTTTT. Encoded protein: CASSPRLGRGGELFF.